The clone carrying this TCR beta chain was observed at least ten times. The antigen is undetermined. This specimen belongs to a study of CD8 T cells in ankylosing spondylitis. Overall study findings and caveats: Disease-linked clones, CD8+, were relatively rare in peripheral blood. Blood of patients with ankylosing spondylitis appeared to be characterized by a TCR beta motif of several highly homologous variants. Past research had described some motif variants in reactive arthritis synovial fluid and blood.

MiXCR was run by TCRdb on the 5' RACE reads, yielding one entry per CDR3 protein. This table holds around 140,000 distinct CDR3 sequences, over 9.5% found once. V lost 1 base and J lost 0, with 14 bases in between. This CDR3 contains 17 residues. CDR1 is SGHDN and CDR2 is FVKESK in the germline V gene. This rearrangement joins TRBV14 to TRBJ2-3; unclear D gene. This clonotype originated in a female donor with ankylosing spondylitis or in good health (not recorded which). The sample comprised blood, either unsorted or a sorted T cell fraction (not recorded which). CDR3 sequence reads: CASSQVHYDSSTDTQYF. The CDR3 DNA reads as TGTGCCAGCAGCCAAGTCCACTACGACTCTAGCACAGATACGCAGTATTTT.